This TCR beta chain came from a study of blood T cells in healthy people across ages (dated by TCRdb to between 2015 and 2016). In the study overall: In model experiments, template switching captured roughly one uniquely barcoded TCR beta cDNA molecule for every two T cells. Age-related changes in TCR beta repertoire diversity were measured in the study by deep sequencing normalized with unique cDNA molecular identifiers. Donors were grouped into four age groups: young (average about 15 years), middle-aged (about 40), aged (roughly 67) and long-lived (just over 80). To avoid experimental bias, donors of different ages were spread randomly across the sequencing lanes. For two donors (one aged 18 to 29 and one aged 80 or older), the study analyzed two additional independent replicas of 1 million unique cDNA reads from the same blood draw. Study-wide conclusions, independent of this receptor: Because donor CMV infection status was unknown, age-related changes in expanded clonotypes were potentially confounded. A strong correlation was found between observed TCR beta diversity and the percentage of naive T cells measured by flow cytometry. As age increased, observed TCR beta diversity per million T cells dropped in a roughly linear way, and a significant reduction was already evident by age 40. Estimates of total diversity from one million sequenced T cells were regarded as lower bounds and underestimates. Because profiling used bulk unsorted PBMCs, naive and antigen-experienced compartments could not be compared conclusively. The long-lived group showed more naive CD4+ T cells, fewer expanded clones and increased TCR diversity than the aged group, suggesting age selection.

Including the terminal cysteine and phenylalanine, the CDR3 comprises 15 residues. Solely the CDR3 DNA is kept, with 45 bases framed from the first base. CDR1 SGHTA and CDR2 FQGNSA are derived from the germline V gene. Ends trimmed: V by 2 bases, J by 2 bases; bases unmatched to a gene: 4. The roughly 39 donors, aged about 6 to 100 years, were systemically healthy Caucasian individuals from Russia. Around 10 milliliters of peripheral blood were collected from each donor into EDTA-treated Vacutainer tubes. Ficoll-Paque density-gradient centrifugation was used to isolate PBMCs, with at least 7 million per sample. Total RNA was extracted from PBMCs with Trizol reagent, with at least 5.5 micrograms obtained per sample. For every donor, flow cytometry on a PBMC aliquot measured the percentage of naive CD45RAhigh/CD27high T cells. Receptor libraries were prepared by 5' RACE. The reads were generated on an Illumina HiSeq 2500. A second PCR of about 7 to 12 cycles was run with a J-beta primer mix and a sample-barcoded 5' primer. A unique molecular identifier was introduced onto each TCR beta cDNA molecule by a template-switch 5' adaptor carrying 12 random nucleotides. Each sample yielded at least 2.5 million CDR3-containing paired-end reads. First-strand cDNA synthesis was performed from all RNA using the Mint cDNA synthesis kit, with priming by a TRBC-specific oligonucleotide. After uracil-DNA glycosylase treatment, a first 18-cycle PCR used universal primers M1SS and BC2_uni_R on all cDNA. The authors processed their data as follows. Normalization of each sample was performed by random selection of 1 million high-quality reads, each carrying a distinct molecular identifier. Reads with shared molecular identifiers were discarded instead of being binned into consensus sequences. MiTCR, run with a Q25 quality threshold and the strictest error-elimination algorithm, handled CDR3 identification, clonotype clustering and error correction. A nonparametric unseen species model with Euler transformation was used to estimate a lower bound on total TCR beta diversity. TCRdb reprocessing: public reads trimmed at Q25 with fastp, clones called with MiXCR, in-frame beta chains kept. Each CDR3 protein appears once, grouped with its most common genes and DNA. The V and J calls come from TCRdb's annotation, not from the publication. This sample holds about 640,000 distinct CDR3 sequences; 58% were observed only once. Around 37% of the sample belongs to the ten largest clones.

A word on this clonotype: The clone's antigen remains unknown. The record has no base qualities; no much larger clone is one base away.

The specimen sequenced was blood. The receptor was derived from a man aged 60-69 years in good health. The sequence joins TRBV7-2 to TRBJ2-3, with 7 central nucleotides matching TRBD1. CDR3 region: CASSLTGQSTDTQYF. The nucleotides are TGTGCCAGCAGCTTAACGGGACAGTCCACAGATACGCAGTATTTT. This CDR3, with the reference TRBV7-2 and TRBJ2-3 proteins standing in past its ends, gives the full variable domain GAGVSQSPSNKVTEKGKDVELRCDPISGHTALYWYRQSLGQGLEFLIYFQGNSAPDKSGLPSDRFSAERTGGSVSTLTIQRTQQEDSAVYLCASSLTGQSTDTQYFGPGTRLTVL.